This T cell receptor beta chain was documented in a study of T cell responses to AZD1222 COVID-19 vaccine. Study background: Second-dose groups at about 4 or about 12 weeks were pooled. Study-wide points: The sample set comprised mostly white British donors with more females, and clonal diversity was possibly underestimated.

Only in-frame clones appear in the TCRdb table, and some are missing; sequencing was by immunoSEQ multiplex PCR. The data contain about 210,000 clones, roughly 92% of them seen just once; the ten biggest clones take up 1% to 1.5%. To note about this clone: The antigen is undetermined. The same CDR3 also results from other DNA sequences found in this sample.

The specimen was peripheral blood, collected on day 0 of AZD1222 vaccination. The TCR originated in an adult in good health.

The CDR3 sequence is CASSPTGGNQPQHF. The CDR3 DNA sequence: TGTGCCAGCTCACCGACAGGGGGCAATCAGCCCCAGCATTTT. The V gene is TRBV18, the J gene TRBJ1-5; TRBD1 agrees at 8 bases. The CDR3 has 14 residues. Germline V CDR1 and CDR2: KGHSH, LQKENI. V trimming: 3 bases; J trimming: 2 bases; junction bases outside the gene matches: 0.